Shown below are 31 T cell receptor beta chains from a single sample sequenced in a study of T cell responses to AZD1222 COVID-19 vaccine. Libraries were prepared by immunoSEQ multiplex PCR; TCRdb keeps only in-frame clonotypes and omits some of them. The top ten hold over 5% of the sample, which has about 120,000 clones, under 85% seen once. This material consisted of peripheral blood, taken on day 0 of AZD1222 vaccination. The receptors were gathered from an adult in good health.

As to this clone: The junction departs from the called germline gene at one end, perhaps through a read error. V and J are TRBV19 and TRBJ1-4; 7 nucleotides agree with TRBD1. The CDR3 spans 15 residues. The V gene's germline CDR1 is LNHDA and CDR2 SQIVND (reference sequence). The chain's CDR3 is CASSGSAGTALRREF. The CDR3 DNA is TGTGCCAGTAGTGGGTCCGCCGGGACAGCCCTCCGTAGGGAGTTT.

J is TRBJ2-7 and V is TRBV4-2; 7 bases align to TRBD2. From germline, CDR1 is LGHNA and CDR2 YNFKEQ. The CDR3 spans 15 residues. V trimming: 6 bases; J trimming: 3 bases; junction bases outside the gene matches: 11. The CDR3 region is CASSLRAGNNYEQYF. CDR3 in DNA: TGTGCCAGCAGTCTGAGAGCGGGGAATAACTACGAGCAGTACTTC.

V is TRBV12-3 or TRBV12-4 and J is TRBJ1-1; D is unresolved. Trimming stripped 3 bases from V and 1 base from J, with 6 bases between. This CDR3 spans 13 amino acids. The DNA for the CDR3 is TGTGCCAGCAGTTTCCCCCCGAACACTGAAGCTTTCTTT. Encoded protein: CASSFPPNTEAFF.

The V gene is TRBV7-9, the J gene TRBJ2-3; D is undetermined. Germline lookup yields CDR1 SEHNR and CDR2 FQNEAQ (reference sequence). V was shortened by 1 base and J by 6 bases, with 11 bases between the two germline ends. This CDR3 is 14 amino acids long. This chain's CDR3 is CASSLESNGDTQYF. For the CDR3, the DNA is TGTGCCAGCAGCTTAGAAAGTAACGGTGATACGCAGTATTTT.

The genes are TRBV19 and TRBJ1-2, with a tentative D call TRBD1 (5 bases). V was trimmed by 3 bases and J by 6 bases, leaving 20 bases between them. Germline values: CDR1 LNHDA, CDR2 SQIVND (reference sequence). The CDR3 is 16 residues long. CDR3 sequence: CASSMLWDREANGYTF. As DNA, the CDR3 is TGTGCCAGTAGTATGTTATGGGACCGGGAGGCAAATGGCTACACCTTC.

This chain uses TRBV19 with TRBJ2-2; either TRBD1 or TRBD2 may fit D (5 bases each). V gave up 4 bases and J gave up 10 bases, with 7 bases separating them. This CDR3 spans 11 amino acids. CDR1 and CDR2 from the germline V gene are LNHDA and SQIVND (reference sequence). CDR3 in DNA: TGTGCCAGTAGTAGGGGGACGGAGCTGTTTTTT. Residues: CASSRGTELFF.

The count of this clone is one. The sample has other DNA sequences that encode this CDR3 too. The chain links TRBV24-1 to TRBJ2-7; tentatively, D is TRBD1 (5 bases). The germline V and J ends were trimmed by 5 bases and 2 bases, with 9 bases remaining between them. The CDR3 contains 13 residues. Germline CDR1 and CDR2: KGHDR and SFDVKD. DNA of the CDR3: TGTGCCACCAGTGGTAGGGGAACCTACGAGCAGTACTTC. Protein: CATSGRGTYEQYF.

J is TRBJ1-2 and V is TRBV18; no clear D gene. CDR1 is KGHSH, CDR2 LQKENI, per germline. The CDR3 has 14 amino acids. Trimming left V 0 bases short and J 3 bases short, with 8 bases between. The CDR3 protein is CASSPPQDDYGYTF. DNA for the CDR3: TGTGCCAGCTCACCACCGCAGGACGACTATGGCTACACCTTC.

The rearrangement links TRBV4-1 to TRBJ1-5; the D gene is possibly TRBD1 (6 bases). CDR3 length: 18 residues. V lost 1 base and J lost 2, with 18 bases in between. Germline loops: CDR1 MGHRA, CDR2 YSYEKL. The CDR3 nucleotides are TGCGCCAGCAGCCAAGTAGGACGGGTAGGGGGGGGCAATCAGCCCCAGCATTTT. Its translation: CASSQVGRVGGGNQPQHF.

This chain joins TRBV2 and TRBJ2-2; no clear D. CDR3 length: 15 amino acids. The V end lost 4 bases, the J end lost 3 bases, and 12 bases lay between the germline ends. CDR1 and CDR2 from the germline V gene are SNHLY and FYNNEI. CDR3 DNA sequence: TGTGCCAGCAGTGCCCGCCGCCTTGACACCGGGGAGCTGTTTTTT. Translating gives CASSARRLDTGELFF.

The chain employs TRBV6-5 and TRBJ2-3, with 14 bases identical to TRBD2. V was pared by 6 bases and J by 7 bases, with 6 bases of the junction left unmatched. The CDR3 is 15 amino acids. From germline, CDR1 is MNHEY and CDR2 SVGAGI. The chain's CDR3 is CASRAGTSGGNTQYF. CDR3 DNA sequence: TGTGCCAGCAGGGCCGGGACTAGCGGGGGAAATACGCAGTATTTT.

V is TRBV5-6 and J is TRBJ1-5; D is possibly TRBD1 (6 bases). The CDR3 runs to 13 residues. V dropped 4 bases and J dropped 5 bases, with 10 bases sitting between them. The germline gives CDR1 SGHDT, CDR2 YYEEEE. The CDR3 nucleotides are TGTGCCAGCAGCCAACAGGGATATCAGCCCCAGCATTTT. Translating gives CASSQQGYQPQHF.

This rearrangement joins TRBV14 to TRBJ2-7; D not certain. The CDR3 covers 13 residues. CDR1 and CDR2 (germline): SGHDN, FVKESK. Between the trimmed V and J ends, which lost 4 bases and 7 bases, there was a span of 14 bases. The CDR3 here is CASSPLPLGEQYF. CDR3 nucleotide sequence: TGTGCCAGCAGCCCCCTTCCCCTGGGAGAGCAGTACTTC.

This clone was found a few times. This chain's CDR3 is CASSPEGSLNTGELFF. CDR3 nucleotide sequence: TGTGCCAGCAGCCCGGAAGGGTCGTTGAACACCGGGGAGCTGTTTTTT. The V and J genes are TRBV4-2 and TRBJ2-2; D not certain. Between the trimmed V and J ends, which lost 4 bases and 1 base, there was a span of 13 bases. CDR3 length: 16 amino acids. Per germline, CDR1 LGHNA and CDR2 YNFKEQ.

V usage is TRBV7-2 and J usage is TRBJ1-5; D is unresolved. The CDR3 is 14 residues long. Germline V gene data show CDR1 as SGHTA and CDR2 as FQGNSA. V was trimmed by 3 bases and J by 6 bases, leaving 12 bases between them. This chain's CDR3 is CASSFGIPGQPQHF. For the CDR3, the DNA is TGTGCCAGCAGCTTCGGAATCCCGGGTCAGCCCCAGCATTTT.

This clone was seen a single time. V usage is TRBV7-9 and J usage is TRBJ2-7; 9 nucleotides agree with TRBD2. Germline trimming cut 0 bases from V and 0 bases from J; bases unmatched to any gene: 6. CDR3 length: 17 amino acids. CDR1 is SEHNR and CDR2 is FQNEAQ in the germline V gene (reference sequence). This CDR3 reads CASSLASGGQSSYEQYF. The CDR3 bases are TGTGCCAGCAGCTTAGCTAGCGGGGGCCAGAGCTCCTACGAGCAGTACTTC.

This clone came up a few times. The chain has TRBV6-1 and TRBJ2-1; possible D gene TRBD1, 5 bases. The CDR3 totals 15 residues. The V gene lost 1 base and the J gene lost 9 bases, with 16 bases spanning the gap. CDR1 MNHNS and CDR2 SASEGT come from the germline V gene. CDR3 nucleotides: TGTGCCAGCAGTGAAGATGATTTTGGGGCATTTGAGCAGTTCTTC. Protein product: CASSEDDFGAFEQFF.

This clone was observed a single time. The V gene is TRBV18, the J gene TRBJ1-1; D is uncertain. Trimming stripped 2 bases from V and 3 bases from J, with 7 bases between. There are 13 residues in the CDR3. Germline assignment: CDR1 KGHSH and CDR2 LQKENI. CDR3 bases: TGTGCCAGCTCACCATTAGGCGACACTGAAGCTTTCTTT. It codes for CASSPLGDTEAFF.

This rearrangement joins TRBV30 to TRBJ1-6; D ambiguous. CDR1 and CDR2 from the germline V gene are GTSNPN and SVGIG (reference sequence). V was clipped by 5 bases and J by 7 bases, with 15 bases between them. CDR3 length: 14 residues. The CDR3: CAWDRDNANSPLHF. CDR3 nucleotide sequence: TGTGCCTGGGATCGGGATAACGCGAATTCACCCCTCCACTTT.

The sample holds one count of this clone. The chain has TRBV21-1 and TRBJ1-5. TRBV21-1 is deemed a pseudogene. The CDR3 has 17 amino acids. The CDR3 DNA is TGTGCCAGCAGGTCCCGGAGGGGTTGGTGTAGCAATCAGCCCCAGCATTTT. This translates into CASRSRRGWCSNQPQHF.

The chain joins TRBV28 to TRBJ2-7, with 7 bases lining up with TRBD1. The CDR3 has 14 amino acids. The ends lost 2 bases at V and 4 bases at J; junction bases unmatched: 5. CDR1 is MDHEN, CDR2 SYDVKM, per germline. The DNA of the CDR3 is TGTGCCAGCAGTTTAGGAGACAGGGAGTACGAGCAGTACTTC. It specifies CASSLGDREYEQYF.

This clone has only a few counts. The V gene is TRBV5-1, the J gene TRBJ1-6; D gene unclear. The V gene lost 0 bases and the J gene lost 2 bases, with 9 bases spanning the gap. This CDR3 is built from 16 residues. CDR1 is SGHRS, CDR2 YFSETQ, per germline. CDR3 nucleotide sequence: TGCGCCAGCAGCTTGGGGGGTATCGCCTATAATTCACCCCTCCACTTT. Translated, it gives CASSLGGIAYNSPLHF.

The rearrangement uses TRBV7-2 and TRBJ1-4, with 7 bases fitting TRBD1. The germline gives CDR1 SGHTA, CDR2 FQGNSA. Trimming cost V 3 bases and J 2 bases; bases outside gene matches: 0. This CDR3 has 14 amino acids. The CDR3 region has the DNA TGTGCCAGCAGCTTCAGGGGGACTAATGAAAAACTGTTTTTT. Translating it yields CASSFRGTNEKLFF. The whole variable domain, filled in from reference TRBV7-2 and TRBJ1-4, reads GAGVSQSPSNKVTEKGKDVELRCDPISGHTALYWYRQSLGQGLEFLIYFQGNSAPDKSGLPSDRFSAERTGGSVSTLTIQRTQQEDSAVYLCASSFRGTNEKLFFGSGTQLSVL.

The V call is TRBV14, the J call TRBJ2-1; perhaps TRBD1 as D (6 bases). Trimming shortened V by 2 bases and J by 1 base, and 21 bases separated the two germline ends. This CDR3 has 19 amino acids. Germline lookup yields CDR1 SGHDN and CDR2 FVKESK. CDR3 sequence reads: CASSQRSQLRDKSYNEQFF. The DNA of the CDR3 is TGTGCCAGCAGCCAACGAAGCCAATTAAGGGACAAATCCTACAATGAGCAGTTCTTC.

The rearrangement joins TRBV19 to TRBJ1-5; D gene unclear. The germline V gene has CDR1 LNHDA and CDR2 SQIVND (reference sequence). The length of the CDR3 is 13 residues. With 3 bases removed from V and 2 bases from J, the gap between germline ends came to 5 bases. CDR3 loop: CASSMKGNQPQHF. The DNA for the CDR3 is TGTGCCAGTAGTATGAAGGGCAATCAGCCCCAGCATTTT.

The V and J genes are TRBV7-6 and TRBJ2-3; 12 positions match TRBD2. The germline V gene encodes CDR1 SGHVS and CDR2 FNYEAQ. Germline trimming cut 5 bases from V and 6 bases from J; bases unmatched to any gene: 6. The CDR3 is 15 residues long. The CDR3 reads CASSARLAGADTQYF. CDR3 bases: TGTGCCAGCAGCGCCCGACTAGCGGGGGCGGATACGCAGTATTTT.

Only one count was recorded for this clone. The chain recombines TRBV7-2 with TRBJ1-4; D gene uncertain. Deletions cut 1 base from V and 7 bases from J, with 10 bases between. Germline assignment: CDR1 SGHTA and CDR2 FQGNSA. The length of the CDR3 is 14 residues. The CDR3 DNA sequence: TGTGCCAGCAGCTTAGGGGGAGGACGTGAAAAACTGTTTTTT. Protein product: CASSLGGGREKLFF.

This clone was detected only once. V usage is TRBV7-2 and J usage is TRBJ2-1; 7 bases line up with TRBD1. Germline V gene lookup returns CDR1 SGHTA and CDR2 FQGNSA. There are 17 residues in the CDR3. V was pared by 2 bases and J by 8 bases, with 15 bases of the junction left unmatched. This chain's CDR3 is CASSLYHRGVWGDEQFF. The CDR3 coding sequence is TGTGCCAGCAGCTTATACCACAGGGGCGTTTGGGGCGATGAGCAGTTCTTC.

The chain links TRBV6-6 to TRBJ2-3; TRBD2 matches 15 bases. Per germline, CDR1 MNHNY and CDR2 SVGAGI (reference sequence). The ends lost 5 bases at V and 0 bases at J; junction bases unmatched: 6. The CDR3 covers 18 residues. The CDR3 DNA reads TGTGCCAGCAGTCTTGGACTAGCGGGGGGGCCGAGCACAGATACGCAGTATTTT. It translates to CASSLGLAGGPSTDTQYF.

Written as DNA, the CDR3 is TGTGCCAGCAGCCCCGTGTGGAGCGGAGACTACAATGAGCAGTTCTTC. Protein product: CASSPVWSGDYNEQFF. This chain links TRBV7-9 with TRBJ2-1; the D gene is possibly TRBD2 (5 bases). Germline values: CDR1 SEHNR, CDR2 FQNEAQ (reference sequence). The CDR3 runs to 16 residues. V was shortened by 5 bases and J by 3 bases, with 17 bases between the two germline ends.

This chain uses TRBV9 with TRBJ2-5, with D uncertain. Germline V gives CDR1 SGDLS, CDR2 YYNGEE. This CDR3 has 14 residues. Deletions cut 0 bases from V and 1 base from J, with 7 bases between. CDR3 in DNA: TGTGCCAGCAGCGTAGGTCGGGCCCAAGAGACCCAGTACTTC. Protein product: CASSVGRAQETQYF. The whole variable domain, filled in from reference TRBV9 and TRBJ2-5, reads DSGVTQTPKHLITATGQRVTLRCSPRSGDLSVYWYQQSLDQGLQFLIQYYNGEERAKGNILERFSAQQFPDLHSELNLSSLELGDSALYFCASSVGRAQETQYFGPGTRLLVL.